This T cell receptor (beta chain) derives from a study of breast tumors, draining lymph nodes, adjacent tissues. The study's findings and limits: Compared with lymph nodes, tumors were less diverse; compared with nontumor tissue, more. That most tumor T cells come from lymph nodes remained unproven.

TCRdb used MiXCR to reprocess the multiplex PCR reads, holding one entry per CDR3 protein. The sample shows approximately 300,000 distinct CDR3 sequences, about 33% of them seen only once. The germline V gene has CDR1 SEHNR and CDR2 FQNEAQ (reference sequence). The CDR3 has 15 amino acids. Breast cancer patients provided tissue from their axillary draining lymph nodes. A remark on this clonotype: Its target is not known. The junction departs from the called germline gene at one end, perhaps through a read error.

The rearrangement links TRBV7-9 to TRBJ2-1, with 10 bases fitting TRBD2. Source material: axillary lymph node tissue. The sequence derives from a female donor with breast cancer. Some clones in this sample may be carry-over from other donors' samples. Here the CDR3 DNA reads TGTGCCAGCCAACCACTAGCGGGAAACTACAGTGAGCAGTTCTTC. It codes for CASQPLAGNYSEQFF.